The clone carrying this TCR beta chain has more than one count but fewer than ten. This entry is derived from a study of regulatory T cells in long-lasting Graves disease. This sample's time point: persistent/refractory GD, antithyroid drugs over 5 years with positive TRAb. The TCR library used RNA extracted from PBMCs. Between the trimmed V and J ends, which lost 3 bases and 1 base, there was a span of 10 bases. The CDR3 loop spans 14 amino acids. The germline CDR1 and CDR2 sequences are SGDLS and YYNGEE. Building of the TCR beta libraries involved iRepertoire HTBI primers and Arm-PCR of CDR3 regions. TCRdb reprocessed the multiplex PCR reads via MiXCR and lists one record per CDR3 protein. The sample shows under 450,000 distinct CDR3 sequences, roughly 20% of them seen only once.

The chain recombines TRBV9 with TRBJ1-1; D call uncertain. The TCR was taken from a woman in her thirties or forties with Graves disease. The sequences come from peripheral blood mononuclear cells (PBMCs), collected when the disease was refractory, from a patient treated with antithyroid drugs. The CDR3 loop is CASSGEPPNTEAFF. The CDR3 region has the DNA TGTGCCAGCAGCGGCGAGCCACCGAACACTGAAGCTTTCTTT.